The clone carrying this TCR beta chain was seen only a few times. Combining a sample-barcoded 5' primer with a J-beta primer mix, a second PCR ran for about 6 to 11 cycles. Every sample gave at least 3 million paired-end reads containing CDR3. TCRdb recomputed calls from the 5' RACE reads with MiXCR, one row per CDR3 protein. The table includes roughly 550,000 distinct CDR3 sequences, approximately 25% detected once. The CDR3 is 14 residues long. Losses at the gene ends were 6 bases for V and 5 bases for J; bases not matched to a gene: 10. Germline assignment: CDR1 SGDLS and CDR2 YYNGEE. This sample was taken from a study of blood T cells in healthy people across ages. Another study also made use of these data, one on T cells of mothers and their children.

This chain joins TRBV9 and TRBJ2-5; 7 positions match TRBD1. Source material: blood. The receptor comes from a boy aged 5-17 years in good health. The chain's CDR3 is CASTRDRADETQYF. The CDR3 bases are TGTGCCAGCACCCGAGACAGGGCGGATGAGACCCAGTACTTC.